The source of this T cell receptor beta chain is a study of blood T cell repertoires in COVID-19. Looking at the study overall: Donors in the United States, Italy and Spain gave samples during acute or convalescent COVID-19.

Grouping used clinical history reported by participants in a survey and questionnaire. This CDR3 is built from 13 residues. The V gene end was trimmed by 2 bases and the J gene end by 8 bases; junction bases not matched to a gene: 5. The germline V gene encodes CDR1 MNHEY and CDR2 SVGAGI. Using immunoSEQ multiplex PCR, the repertoire was profiled, and TCRdb retains in-frame clones only, with some absent. Among about 170,000 clones listed, 83% were seen once. V and J are TRBV6-5 and TRBJ1-2; 7 bases fit TRBD1. Sample: PBMCs or T cells enriched from blood (not recorded which). This sequence was found in a woman aged 45 to 65 in a cohort exposed to, infected with or recovered from COVID-19 (not recorded which). CDR3: CASSYVTGVGYTF. The CDR3 DNA reads TGTGCCAGCAGTTACGTAACAGGGGTCGGCTACACCTTC.